This TCR beta chain was found in a study of cytomegalovirus exposure and HLA in healthy donors. The study, taken as a whole, reports: According to a later analysis, donors in an Asian-associated ancestry cluster reportedly had fewer N-insertions than the 666-donor mean.

In its sample, this clone was seen a few times. No antigen is known for it. PCR involved 60 Vbeta and 13 Jbeta primers. Data came from immunoSEQ multiplex PCR; TCRdb stores just in-frame clones and leaves some out. The sample consists of some 40,000 clones, 74% of them appearing once. The sequence came from a man aged 30 to 39 in good health and CMV-seronegative. Sequencing was carried out using PBMCs.

The CDR3 loop reads CASRDRVANTEAFF. CDR3 DNA: TGTGCCAGCAGGGACAGGGTTGCGAACACTGAAGCTTTCTTT. The V call is TRBV2, the J call TRBJ1-1; the match to TRBD1 covers 8 bases. Germline loops: CDR1 SNHLY, CDR2 FYNNEI. This CDR3 spans 14 amino acids. V was clipped by 6 bases and J by 1 base; unmatched bases: 4.